This T cell receptor (beta chain) originates from a study of regulatory T cells in long-lasting Graves disease. According to the study, TCR beta libraries were built with iRepertoire HTBI primers and CDR3-region Arm-PCR. TCRdb called the multiplex PCR reads again in MiXCR, with one record for every CDR3 protein. There are 560,000 or so distinct CDR3 sequences in the sample; roughly a sixth occur only once, and more than 10% lies in the top ten. This clonotype was counted ten times or more. The time point denotes: newly diagnosed GD, antithyroid drugs for less than 3 months. Generation of the TCR library employed RNA extracted from PBMCs. These data were also filed under a second study, of T cells in Graves' hyperthyroidism and ophthalmopathy. As that report states: Among the patients, aged 18 to 65, hyperthyroidism was newly diagnosed and had lasted under 2 months.

The receptor was isolated from a man between 18 and 29 years old with Graves disease. Here the sequenced sample was peripheral blood mononuclear cells (PBMCs), taken at new diagnosis, from a patient treated with antithyroid drugs.

The CDR3 here is CASSPRGTGVTDTQYF. CDR3 sequence (DNA): TGTGCCAGCAGCCCCCGGGGGACAGGGGTGACAGATACGCAGTATTTT. This rearrangement joins TRBV3-1 to TRBJ2-3; 10 bases match TRBD1. The ends lost 4 bases at V and 3 bases at J; junction bases unmatched: 7. This CDR3 region has 16 residues. Germline lookup yields CDR1 LGHDT and CDR2 YNNKEL (reference sequence).